This entry lists 10 T cell receptor beta chains sequenced from one sample in a study of response to subunit inactivated influenza vaccine. Each CDR3 protein gets one entry after TCRdb re-called the RT-PCR reads with MiXCR. The sample records some 850,000 distinct CDR3 sequences, 18% being singletons. The starting material was PBMCs from blood, obtained 4 to 6 days after vaccination. The receptors shown here come from a man in his forties or fifties who received an inactivated influenza vaccine.

This clonotype was seen only a few times. The chain uses TRBV9 and TRBJ2-7; 11 bases map to TRBD1. Looked up from germline, CDR1 is SGDLS and CDR2 is YYNGEE. V dropped 3 bases and J dropped 3; count of bases not matched to a gene: 2. CDR3 length equals 14 residues. The CDR3 reads CASSGGQGDYEQYF. The DNA of the CDR3 is TGTGCCAGCAGCGGGGGACAGGGGGACTACGAGCAGTACTTC.

The chain employs TRBV7-2 and TRBJ2-2; D gene unclear. V was cut by 3 bases and J by 5 bases, with 10 bases left in between. The germline gives CDR1 SGHTA, CDR2 FQGNSA. CDR3 size: 14 residues. CDR3 protein: CASSFPLRTGELFF. Here the CDR3 DNA reads TGTGCCAGCAGCTTCCCCCTTAGGACCGGGGAGCTGTTTTTT.

The chain is built from TRBV5-8 and TRBJ2-7, with 9 nucleotides matching TRBD1. The CDR3 is 15 residues long. Germline V gene data show CDR1 as SGHTS and CDR2 as YDEGEE. Losses at the gene ends were 1 base for V and 3 bases for J; bases not matched to a gene: 5. CDR3 amino acids: CASSLPGTGNYEQYF. The DNA of the CDR3 is TGTGCCAGCAGCTTGCCAGGGACAGGGAACTACGAGCAGTACTTC.

This clonotype was found a few times. CDR3 amino acids: CASSQRRDRGSYNSPLHF. CDR3 nucleotides: TGTGCCAGCAGCCAGCGGCGGGACAGGGGATCCTATAATTCACCCCTCCACTTT. The V gene is TRBV4-2, the J gene TRBJ1-6, with TRBD1 identical over 10 bases. This CDR3 comprises 18 residues. Looked up from germline, CDR1 is LGHNA and CDR2 is YNFKEQ. Unmatched junction bases numbered 6, after V lost 3 bases and J lost 1 base.

This clonotype was detected only a few times. This chain uses TRBV20-1 with TRBJ2-7, with a tentative D call TRBD2 (5 bases). Trimming removed 2 bases from V and 3 bases from J, with 11 bases in between. The CDR3 has 13 residues. Germline loops: CDR1 DFQATT, CDR2 SNEGSKA (reference sequence). DNA for the CDR3: TGCAGTGCTAGACCGGGGAGCAGCTACGAGCAGTACTTC. It yields the protein CSARPGSSYEQYF.

This clonotype showed up just a few times. The genes are TRBV18 and TRBJ2-2; D gene uncertain. CDR1 and CDR2 from the germline V gene are KGHSH and LQKENI. The CDR3 is 16 residues long. Deletions cut 2 bases from V and 0 bases from J, with 10 bases between. The CDR3 spells CASSPVDVANTGELFF. The CDR3 region has the DNA TGTGCCAGCTCACCAGTGGACGTCGCGAACACCGGGGAGCTGTTTTTT.

This clonotype was detected a few times. The V and J genes are TRBV9 and TRBJ1-5; 7 bases are a match to TRBD1. In germline, CDR1 is SGDLS, CDR2 YYNGEE. The V and J ends lost 3 bases and 6 bases, in that order; junction bases with no gene match: 6. The CDR3 length is 14 residues. This CDR3 is CASSAQGGGQPQHF. CDR3 sequence (DNA): TGTGCCAGCAGCGCCCAGGGGGGCGGTCAGCCCCAGCATTTT.

This chain joins TRBV15 and TRBJ2-1; D unclear. Germline assignment: CDR1 LNHNV and CDR2 YYDKDF (reference sequence). The CDR3 is 15 residues long. Trimming left V 6 bases short and J 0 bases short, with 12 bases between. CDR3 sequence reads: CATRIGPNSYNEQFF. The CDR3 coding sequence is TGTGCCACCAGGATAGGGCCCAACTCCTACAATGAGCAGTTCTTC.

This chain uses TRBV12-3 or TRBV12-4 with TRBJ1-2; TRBD1 is a possible D gene (5 bases). Trimming took 3 bases from V and 4 from J, leaving 12 bases between them. This CDR3 region has 14 residues. The CDR3 nucleotides read TGTGCCAGCAGTTTTGGGGGGTCTGGCTATGGCTACACCTTC. It codes for CASSFGGSGYGYTF.

This sequence joins TRBV21-1 and TRBJ1-5. TRBV21-1 represents a pseudogene. The CDR3 extends over 15 amino acids. CDR3 loop: CASSNRQYSNQPQHF. The CDR3, as DNA: TGTGCCAGCAGCAACAGACAATATAGCAATCAGCCCCAGCATTTT.